Given below is one TCR beta chain in context. The sample comes from a study of T cell changes during pregnancy in multiple sclerosis. This table comes from immunoSEQ multiplex PCR, and its TCRdb copy is limited to in-frame clones, with some not included. This repertoire shows approximately 29,000 clones, about 88% found once; its top ten account for 0.8%. Germline CDR1 reads MDHEN; CDR2 reads SYDVKM. V shed 7 bases, J shed 5 bases, and the junction held 11 bases outside the gene matches. CDR3 length: 15 amino acids. Source: CD4+ T cells from peripheral blood mononuclear cells, taken in the second trimester of pregnancy. The chain joins TRBV28 to TRBJ1-5, with 7 bases that match TRBD1. This receptor was taken from a female donor with multiple sclerosis, enrolled in a pregnancy study. The CDR3 DNA reads TGTGCCAGCACAACTACAGGGGATTGGGATCAGCCCCAGCATTTT. Residues: CASTTTGDWDQPQHF.